This TCR beta chain was obtained from a study of blood T cell repertoires in COVID-19. Germline lookup yields CDR1 LNHDA and CDR2 SQIVND (reference sequence). The CDR3 totals 14 residues. With 5 bases clipped from V and 7 bases from J, the junction kept 7 bases outside the gene matches. Produced via immunoSEQ multiplex PCR; TCRdb's table is partial and in-frame only. The repertoire holds tens of thousands of clones, with 86% as singletons. The chain links TRBV19 to TRBJ1-5; 8 bases map to TRBD1. The TCR originated in a woman aged 55-69 years with acute or convalescent COVID-19. Source material: peripheral blood. The CDR3 loop is CASSSDRVNQPQHF. The CDR3 DNA reads TGTGCCAGTAGTTCGGACAGGGTAAACCAGCCCCAGCATTTT. Based on the CDR3 plus reference TRBV19 and TRBJ1-5, the full variable domain is DGGITQSPKYLFRKEGQNVTLSCEQNLNHDAMYWYRQDPGQGLRLIYYSQIVNDFQKGDIAEGYSVSREKKESFPLTVTSAQKNPTAFYLCASSSDRVNQPQHFGDGTRLSIL.